One and the same sample provided the 29 T cell receptor beta chains below, sequenced in a study of blood T cell repertoires in COVID-19. Sequenced by immunoSEQ multiplex PCR; TCRdb stores in-frame clones only, minus some. Here the sample spans about 160,000 clones, over 80% being singletons. Sample: peripheral blood. These receptor sequences come from a man in his thirties or forties with COVID-19, enrolled during active disease.

The sample holds one count of this clone. The CDR3 reads CASSVVFSGANVLTF. CDR3 in DNA: TGTGCCAGCAGCGTAGTCTTCTCTGGGGCCAACGTCCTGACTTTC. The rearrangement uses TRBV9 and TRBJ2-6; D remains ambiguous. V lost 0 bases and J 0 bases, leaving 4 bases between the germline ends. The CDR3 length is 15 residues. Germline V CDR1 and CDR2: SGDLS, YYNGEE. Full variable domain (missing parts from reference TRBV9 and TRBJ2-6): DSGVTQTPKHLITATGQRVTLRCSPRSGDLSVYWYQQSLDQGLQFLIQYYNGEERAKGNILERFSAQQFPDLHSELNLSSLELGDSALYFCASSVVFSGANVLTFGAGSRLTVL.

The count of this clone is one. The V call is TRBV19, the J call TRBJ1-5; D is perhaps TRBD1 (6 bases). There are 13 residues in the CDR3. Germline CDR1 LNHDA, CDR2 SQIVND (reference sequence). Deletions cut 8 bases from V and 3 bases from J, with 11 bases between. This CDR3 reads CASHGGHNQPQHF. The CDR3 region has the DNA TGTGCCAGTCACGGGGGGCACAATCAGCCCCAGCATTTT.

In DNA, the CDR3 is TGTGCCAGCAGTTATCGGGGGGGATCGGAGACCCAGTACTTC. Its protein product is CASSYRGGSETQYF. The chain links TRBV6-2 or TRBV6-3 to TRBJ2-5, with 8 positions matching TRBD2. Germline V gene lookup returns CDR1 MNHEY and CDR2 SVGEGT. The V segment lost 3 bases and the J segment 5 bases; nucleotides outside the gene matches: 5. The CDR3 has 14 residues.

V usage is TRBV7-6 and J usage is TRBJ2-5; 10 positions agree with TRBD2. The CDR3 contains 16 residues. Per the germline V gene, CDR1 is SGHVS and CDR2 is FNYEAQ. V was clipped by 1 base and J by 2 bases; unmatched bases: 4. The CDR3 loop reads CASSLGPAGGQETQYF. CDR3 coding DNA: TGTGCCAGCAGCTTAGGGCCAGCGGGAGGGCAAGAGACCCAGTACTTC. The full variable domain, its missing parts supplied by reference TRBV7-6 and TRBJ2-5, is GAGVSQSPRYKVTKRGQDVALRCDPISGHVSLYWYRQALGQGPEFLTYFNYEAQQDKSGLPNDRFSAERPEGSISTLTIQRTEQRDSAMYRCASSLGPAGGQETQYFGPGTRLLVL.

This clone appeared once. The chain recombines TRBV27 with TRBJ2-1; 10 nucleotides agree with TRBD2. CDR1 MNHEY and CDR2 SMNVEV come from the germline V gene (reference sequence). J gave up 4 bases and V 3 bases, and 3 bases lay outside the gene matches. CDR3 length equals 15 residues. The CDR3 nucleotides read TGTGCCAGCAGTTTCGGACTAGCGGCATACAATGAGCAGTTCTTC. Translated, it gives CASSFGLAAYNEQFF.

V usage is TRBV19 and J usage is TRBJ1-2; D gene uncertain. Germline V gene sequence: CDR1 LNHDA, CDR2 SQIVND (reference sequence). The length of the CDR3 is 12 residues. Trimming removed 3 bases at V and 6 bases at J, with 8 bases between. CDR3 nucleotide sequence: TGTGCCAGTAGTATTGGCGCGGATGGCTACACCTTC. It encodes CASSIGADGYTF.

The chain links TRBV5-1 to TRBJ2-5; D is ambiguous. Germline loops: CDR1 SGHRS, CDR2 YFSETQ. CDR3 length: 16 residues. Trimming removed 0 bases from V and 1 base from J, with 13 bases in between. For the CDR3, the DNA is TGCGCCAGCAGCTTGGATACCCAATCGAGCCAAGAGACCCAGTACTTC. It translates to CASSLDTQSSQETQYF.

V and J are TRBV7-9 and TRBJ2-1, with 8 bases lining up with TRBD2. The CDR3 consists of 17 residues. Germline CDR1 is SEHNR and CDR2 is FQNEAQ (reference sequence). Losses at the gene ends were 3 bases for V and 10 bases for J; bases not matched to a gene: 17. The CDR3 DNA sequence: TGTGCCAGCAGCTTGACCCTTGGGGGACTAGGCCCTGACGAGCAGTTCTTC. Its translation is CASSLTLGGLGPDEQFF. Drawing the rest from reference TRBV7-9 and TRBJ2-1, the complete variable domain is DTGVSQNPRHKITKRGQNVTFRCDPISEHNRLYWYRQTLGQGPEFLTYFQNEAQLEKSRLLSDRFSAERPKGSFSTLEIQRTEQGDSAMYLCASSLTLGGLGPDEQFFGPGTRLTVL.

The V gene is TRBV29-1, the J gene TRBJ2-3; D not certain. V was clipped by 4 bases and J by 0 bases, with 5 bases between them. The CDR3 sequence is 12 residues long. Germline V gene sequence: CDR1 SQVTM, CDR2 ANQGSEA. CDR3 nucleotide sequence: TGCAGCGTTGCGGTGAGCACAGATACGCAGTATTTT. This translates into CSVAVSTDTQYF.

V usage is TRBV7-9 and J usage is TRBJ1-1; tentatively, D is TRBD1 (5 bases). The germline V and J ends were trimmed by 5 bases and 3 bases, with 10 bases remaining between them. CDR1 SEHNR and CDR2 FQNEAQ come from the germline V gene (reference sequence). The CDR3 covers 13 residues. CDR3 loop: CASSPGGYTEAFF. CDR3 sequence (DNA): TGTGCCAGCAGCCCCGGGGGGTACACTGAAGCTTTCTTT.

V gene TRBV19 combines with J gene TRBJ2-7; tentatively, D is TRBD1 (6 bases). Per the germline V gene, CDR1 is LNHDA and CDR2 is SQIVND (reference sequence). Deletions cut 9 bases from V and 7 bases from J, with 19 bases between. This CDR3 region has 13 residues. The CDR3 spells CASRGWGLEEQYF. CDR3 DNA: TGTGCCAGCAGGGGCTGGGGGCTCGAAGAGCAGTACTTC.

J is TRBJ1-1 and V is TRBV2; D ambiguous. Germline V gene data show CDR1 as SNHLY and CDR2 as FYNNEI. The CDR3 totals 16 residues. Trimming left V 4 bases short and J 3 bases short, with 18 bases between. The CDR3 is CASSGIPRGSHTEAFF. DNA for the CDR3: TGTGCCAGCAGTGGAATCCCCCGGGGATCCCACACTGAAGCTTTCTTT. The variable domain in full, completed from reference TRBV2 and TRBJ1-1, reads EPEVTQTPSHQVTQMGQEVILRCVPISNHLYFYWYRQILGQKVEFLVSFYNNEISEKSEIFDDQFSVERPDGSNFTLKIRSTKLEDSAMYFCASSGIPRGSHTEAFFGQGTRLTVV.

The V and J genes are TRBV18 and TRBJ2-7; D may be TRBD1 (5 bases). The V end lost 0 bases, the J end lost 7 bases, and 13 bases lay between the germline ends. Germline V gene lookup returns CDR1 KGHSH and CDR2 LQKENI. The CDR3 is 14 amino acids. The CDR3 reads CASSPPTVSKEQYF. The CDR3 DNA reads TGTGCCAGCTCACCACCGACAGTATCGAAAGAGCAGTACTTC.

This chain uses TRBV7-2 with TRBJ1-4, with D maybe TRBD1 (5 bases). This CDR3 is built from 13 residues. From germline, CDR1 is SGHTA and CDR2 FQGNSA. Deletions cut 7 bases from V and 8 bases from J, with 14 bases between. CDR3 amino acids: CASTHRRGEKLFF. The DNA of the CDR3 is TGTGCCAGCACTCACCGTCGGGGGGAAAAACTGTTTTTT.

V usage is TRBV24-1 and J usage is TRBJ1-2; maybe TRBD1 (6 bases). Trimming removed 3 bases from V and 7 bases from J, with 14 bases in between. Germline values: CDR1 KGHDR, CDR2 SFDVKD. The CDR3 has 14 residues. The CDR3 DNA reads as TGTGCCACCAGTGATCCCGCAGGGGCGGGTGGCTACACCTTC. Translated: CATSDPAGAGGYTF.

V and J are TRBV14 and TRBJ2-1, with D tentatively TRBD2 (5 bases). The germline V gene encodes CDR1 SGHDN and CDR2 FVKESK. The length of the CDR3 is 16 residues. The germline V and J ends were trimmed by 4 bases and 9 bases, with 22 bases remaining between them. The CDR3 DNA reads as TGTGCCAGCAGCCCCCGATGGGGTAGTACTAGGTTTGAGCAGTTCTTC. Translated: CASSPRWGSTRFEQFF.

The CDR3 spells CAVRQGGSYEQYF. The CDR3 bases are TGTGCCGTCAGACAGGGTGGCTCCTACGAGCAGTACTTC. The V gene is TRBV6-6, the J gene TRBJ2-7; 7 nucleotides align to TRBD1. J was trimmed by 0 bases and V by 11 bases; bases with no gene match: 7. CDR3 length equals 13 residues. Germline CDR1 is MNHNY and CDR2 is SVGAGI (reference sequence).

J is TRBJ1-1 and V is TRBV30; the D is unclear. Trimming took 2 bases from V and 5 from J, leaving 12 bases between them. The CDR3 has 13 residues. Germline CDR1 is GTSNPN and CDR2 is SVGIG (reference sequence). The chain's CDR3 is CAWSTSYETEAFF. The CDR3 DNA reads TGTGCCTGGAGTACCTCGTATGAGACTGAAGCTTTCTTT.

This sequence joins TRBV6-7 and TRBJ2-3; 14 bases align to TRBD2. TRBV6-7 is given ORF status, its function remaining uncertain. This CDR3 has 15 amino acids. V gave up 4 bases and J gave up 9 bases; unmatched junction bases: 6. CDR3: CASSSRLAGGRTQYF. CDR3 nucleotide sequence: TGTGCCAGCAGTTCAAGACTAGCGGGGGGGCGGACGCAGTATTTT.

V and J are TRBV19 and TRBJ1-3; D unresolved. Germline V lookup: CDR1 LNHDA, CDR2 SQIVND (reference sequence). The length of the CDR3 is 15 residues. V was shortened by 1 base and J by 4 bases, with 11 bases between the two germline ends. The CDR3 protein is CASSIGSFSGNTIYF. Written as DNA, the CDR3 is TGTGCCAGTAGTATAGGTAGCTTTTCGGGAAACACCATATATTTT.

The chain employs TRBV6-5 and TRBJ2-3; D gene ambiguous. The V end was cut by 3 bases, the J end by 1 base, with 11 bases between. The CDR3 length is 15 residues. The germline CDR1 and CDR2 sequences are MNHEY and SVGAGI. The CDR3 DNA sequence: TGTGCCAGCAGTTATGATGCAGTTCGCACAGATACGCAGTATTTT. Its protein is CASSYDAVRTDTQYF.

The chain uses TRBV12-3 or TRBV12-4 and TRBJ2-3; D is unclear. The CDR3 has 13 amino acids. Between the trimmed V and J ends, which lost 3 bases and 2 bases, there was a span of 6 bases. The CDR3 DNA reads as TGTGCCAGCAGTTTCGCGGCCACAGATACGCAGTATTTT. It codes for CASSFAATDTQYF.

This chain links TRBV7-9 with TRBJ2-3; 12 nucleotides line up with TRBD2. CDR1 and CDR2 from the germline V gene are SEHNR and FQNEAQ (reference sequence). This CDR3 spans 14 amino acids. V trimming: 4 bases; J trimming: 4 bases; junction bases outside the gene matches: 0. Here the CDR3 reads CASSSSGRADTQYF. CDR3 coding DNA: TGTGCCAGCAGCTCTAGCGGGAGGGCAGATACGCAGTATTTT.

This clone has more than one count but fewer than ten. V gene TRBV30 combines with J gene TRBJ1-5; D perhaps matches TRBD1 (6 bases). Germline CDR1 and CDR2: GTSNPN and SVGIG (reference sequence). V lost 4 bases and J lost 1, with 17 bases in between. The CDR3 length is 16 residues. The CDR3 region is CAWTAWGRGSNQPQHF. CDR3 nucleotides: TGTGCCTGGACCGCCTGGGGGAGGGGGAGCAATCAGCCCCAGCATTTT.

The rearrangement uses TRBV4-3 and TRBJ2-7; 11 nucleotides agree with TRBD1. CDR3 length: 16 residues. Germline V gene data show CDR1 as LGHNA and CDR2 as YSLEER. V shed 1 base, J shed 4 bases, and the junction held 6 bases outside the gene matches. CDR3 amino acids: CASSQGVGDRGYEQYF. The CDR3 coding sequence is TGCGCCAGCAGCCAAGGGGTAGGGGACAGGGGGTACGAGCAGTACTTC.

The gene calls are TRBV5-1 and TRBJ2-2; D perhaps matches TRBD2 (5 bases). This CDR3 region has 13 residues. V was pared by 5 bases and J by 4 bases, with 9 bases between. CDR1 and CDR2 (germline): SGHRS, YFSETQ. CDR3 loop: CASRSGFTGELFF. For the CDR3, the DNA is TGCGCCAGCAGGTCGGGGTTCACCGGGGAGCTGTTTTTT.

V is TRBV5-5 and J is TRBJ1-3; 8 nucleotides align to TRBD1. This CDR3 has 20 amino acids. The V gene's germline CDR1 is SGHKS and CDR2 YYEKEE (reference sequence). After removal of 5 bases from V and 0 bases from J, the junction contained 19 bases not matched to a gene. In DNA, the CDR3 is TGTGCCAGCAGTTTCTACCCCGGGACAGGAGGCTACTACTCTGGAAACACCATATATTTT. Amino acids: CASSFYPGTGGYYSGNTIYF.

This clone was observed once. The genes are TRBV19 and TRBJ1-2, with D unclear. This CDR3 has 13 residues. The V gene's germline CDR1 is LNHDA and CDR2 SQIVND (reference sequence). V was clipped by 6 bases and J by 2 bases, with 10 bases between them. The CDR3 bases are TGTGCCAGTAGGTCGGGTACCAACTATGGCTACACCTTC. Amino acid sequence: CASRSGTNYGYTF.

The chain employs TRBV15 and TRBJ1-1; D might be TRBD1 (6 bases). Deletions cut 0 bases from V and 6 bases from J, with 8 bases between. Germline CDR1 reads LNHNV; CDR2 reads YYDKDF (reference sequence). The CDR3 consists of 13 residues. This CDR3 is CATSRDRQAEAFF. The CDR3 DNA reads TGTGCCACCAGCAGAGATCGACAGGCTGAAGCTTTCTTT.